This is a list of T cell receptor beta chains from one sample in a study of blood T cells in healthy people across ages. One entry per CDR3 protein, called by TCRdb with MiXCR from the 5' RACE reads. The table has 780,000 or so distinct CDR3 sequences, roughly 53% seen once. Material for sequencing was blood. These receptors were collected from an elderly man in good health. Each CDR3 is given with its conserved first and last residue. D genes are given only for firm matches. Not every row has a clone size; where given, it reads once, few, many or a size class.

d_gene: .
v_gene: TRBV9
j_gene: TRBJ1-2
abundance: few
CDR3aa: CASSAAPGANYGYTF
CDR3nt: TGTGCCAGCAGCGCGGCCCCCGGGGCCAACTATGGCTACACCTTC

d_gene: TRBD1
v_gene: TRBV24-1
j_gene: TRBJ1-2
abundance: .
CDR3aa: CATSDPVYRGPPYGYTF
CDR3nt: TGTGCCACCAGTGACCCCGTTTACAGGGGGCCTCCTTATGGCTACACCTTC

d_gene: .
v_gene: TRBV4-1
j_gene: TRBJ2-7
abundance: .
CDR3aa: CASSPLGISYEQYF
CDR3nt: TGCGCCAGCAGCCCCCTGGGAATTTCCTACGAGCAGTACTTC

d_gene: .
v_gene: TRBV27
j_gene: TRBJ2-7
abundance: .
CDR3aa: CASSLSPGTHSPQYF
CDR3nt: TGTGCCAGCAGTTTATCTCCCGGGACCCATTCCCCCCAGTACTTC

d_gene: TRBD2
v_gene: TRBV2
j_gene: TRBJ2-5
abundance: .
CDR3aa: CASSGTSGLFWEQYF
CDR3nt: TGTGCCAGCAGTGGGACTAGCGGGCTCTTTTGGGAGCAGTACTTC

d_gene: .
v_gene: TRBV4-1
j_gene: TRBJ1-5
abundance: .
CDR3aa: CASSQDRAWEGVGRTLGNQPQHF
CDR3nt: TGCGCCAGCAGCCAAGACCGGGCATGGGAAGGTGTGGGCAGGACCCTGGGCAATCAGCCCCAGCATTTT

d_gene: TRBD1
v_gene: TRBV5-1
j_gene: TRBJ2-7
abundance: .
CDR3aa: CASSPLVGGTGVTYEQYF
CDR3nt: TGCGCCAGCAGCCCTCTGGTGGGAGGGACAGGGGTGACCTACGAGCAGTACTTC

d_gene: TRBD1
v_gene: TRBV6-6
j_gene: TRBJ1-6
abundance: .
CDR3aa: CASSYQSGTGSNSPLHF
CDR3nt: TGTGCCAGCAGTTACCAATCCGGGACAGGGAGTAATTCACCCCTCCACTTT

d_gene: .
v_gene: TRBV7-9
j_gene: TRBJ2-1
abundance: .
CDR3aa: CASNTVYNEQFF
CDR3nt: TGTGCCTCAAACACCGTTTACAATGAGCAGTTCTTC

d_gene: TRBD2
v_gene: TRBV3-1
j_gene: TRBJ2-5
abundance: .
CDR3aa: CASSQDSGGRETQYF
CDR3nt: TGTGCCAGCAGCCAAGATAGCGGGGGCAGAGAGACCCAGTACTTC

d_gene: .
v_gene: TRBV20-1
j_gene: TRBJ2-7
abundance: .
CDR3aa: CSARVTNYEQYF
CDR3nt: TGCAGTGCTAGAGTGACGAACTACGAGCAGTACTTC

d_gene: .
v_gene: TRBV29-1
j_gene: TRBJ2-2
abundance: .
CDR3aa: CSVGTFNTGELFF
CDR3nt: TGCAGCGTTGGGACCTTCAACACCGGGGAGCTGTTTTTT

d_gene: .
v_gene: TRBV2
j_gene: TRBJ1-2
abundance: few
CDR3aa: CASRGGNGYTF
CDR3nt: TGTGCCAGCAGGGGTGGGAATGGCTACACCTTC

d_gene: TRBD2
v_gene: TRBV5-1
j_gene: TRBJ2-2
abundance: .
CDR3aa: CASRRGTGELFF
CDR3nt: TGCGCCAGCAGGCGGGGGACCGGGGAGCTGTTTTTT

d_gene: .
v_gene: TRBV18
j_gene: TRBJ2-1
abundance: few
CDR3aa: CASSPIDEQFF
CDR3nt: TGTGCCAGCTCACCAATCGATGAGCAGTTCTTC

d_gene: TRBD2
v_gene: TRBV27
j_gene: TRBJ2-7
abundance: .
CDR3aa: CASSPGWGGYEQYF
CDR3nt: TGTGCCAGCTCCCCCGGGTGGGGGGGCTACGAGCAGTACTTC

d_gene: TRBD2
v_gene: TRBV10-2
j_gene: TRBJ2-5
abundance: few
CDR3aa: CASKSSGRASVQETQYF
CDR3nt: TGCGCCAGCAAGTCTAGCGGGAGGGCCTCAGTCCAAGAGACCCAGTACTTC

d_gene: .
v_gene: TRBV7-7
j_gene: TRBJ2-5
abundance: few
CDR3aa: CASSFGTNQETQYF
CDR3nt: TGTGCTAGCAGCTTTGGGACAAACCAAGAGACCCAGTACTTC

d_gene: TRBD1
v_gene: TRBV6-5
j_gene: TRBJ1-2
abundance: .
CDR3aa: CASSYTQGGPVGYTF
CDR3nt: TGTGCCAGCAGTTACACACAGGGGGGGCCTGTAGGCTACACCTTC

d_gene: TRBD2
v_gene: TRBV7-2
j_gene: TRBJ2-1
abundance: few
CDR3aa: CASSRLANEQFF
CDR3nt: TGTGCCAGCAGCCGACTAGCGAATGAGCAGTTCTTC

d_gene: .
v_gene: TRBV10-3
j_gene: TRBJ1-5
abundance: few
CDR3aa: CAISEKGSQPQHF
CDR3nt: TGTGCCATCAGTGAGAAGGGATCTCAGCCCCAGCATTTT

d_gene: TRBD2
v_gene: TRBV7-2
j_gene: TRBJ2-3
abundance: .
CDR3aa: CASSLGPSGNTDTQYF
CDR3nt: TGTGCCAGCAGCTTAGGCCCTAGCGGGAACACAGATACGCAGTATTTT

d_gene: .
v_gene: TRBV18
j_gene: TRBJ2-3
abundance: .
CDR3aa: CASSPPIGARAQGDSQYF
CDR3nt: TGTGCCAGCTCACCACCAATCGGGGCAAGGGCCCAAGGAGATTCGCAGTATTTT

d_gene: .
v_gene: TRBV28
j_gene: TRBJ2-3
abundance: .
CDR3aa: CASTSSRDTQYF
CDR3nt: TGTGCCAGCACAAGCAGCCGAGATACGCAGTATTTT

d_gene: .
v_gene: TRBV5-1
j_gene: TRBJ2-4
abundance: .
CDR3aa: CASSFGGRTKNIQYF
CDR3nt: TGCGCCAGCAGCTTCGGGGGGCGGACCAAAAACATTCAGTACTTC

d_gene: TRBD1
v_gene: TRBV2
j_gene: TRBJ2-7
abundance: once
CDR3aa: CASRETGTGSAEQYF
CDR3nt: TGTGCCAGCAGAGAGACCGGGACAGGGTCAGCCGAGCAGTACTTC

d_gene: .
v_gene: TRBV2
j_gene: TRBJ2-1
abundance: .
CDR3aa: CASSGRREGNEQFF
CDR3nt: TGTGCCAGCAGTGGGCGGAGGGAAGGGAATGAGCAGTTCTTC

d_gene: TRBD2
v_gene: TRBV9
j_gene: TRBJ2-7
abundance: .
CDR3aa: CASSVGDSGPSYEQYF
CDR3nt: TGTGCCAGCAGCGTAGGGGATAGCGGGCCCTCCTACGAGCAGTACTTC

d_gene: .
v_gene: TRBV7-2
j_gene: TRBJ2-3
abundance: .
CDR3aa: CASSPSYTQYF
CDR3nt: TGTGCCAGCAGCCCCTCCTATACGCAGTATTTT

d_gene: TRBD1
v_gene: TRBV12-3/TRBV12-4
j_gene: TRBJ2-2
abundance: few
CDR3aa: CACRPGQGASGELFF
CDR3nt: TGTGCCTGCAGGCCGGGACAGGGGGCGTCCGGGGAGCTGTTTTTT

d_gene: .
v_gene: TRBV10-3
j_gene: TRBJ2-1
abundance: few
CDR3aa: CAISEGREDYNEQFF
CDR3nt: TGTGCCATCAGTGAGGGCAGGGAAGATTACAATGAGCAGTTCTTC

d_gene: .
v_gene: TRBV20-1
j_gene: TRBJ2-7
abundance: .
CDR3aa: CSASPLGGSPYEQYF
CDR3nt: TGCAGTGCTAGCCCCCTGGGTGGGTCCCCCTACGAGCAGTACTTC

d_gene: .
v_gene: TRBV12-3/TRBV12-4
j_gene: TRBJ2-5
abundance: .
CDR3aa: CASTPSGQETQYF
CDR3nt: TGTGCCAGCACCCCCAGCGGTCAAGAGACCCAGTACTTC